This T cell receptor (beta chain) was recorded in a study of Ad26.COV2.S vaccination and SARS-CoV-2 variants. The wider study: This donor came from the COV1001 trial of Ad26.COV2.S. Study-level points and caveats: Ad26.COV2.S recipients had broader spike-specific TCRs (P = 0.0014).

The data were produced by immunoSEQ multiplex PCR, yet TCRdb's version contains in-frame clones alone and is incomplete. The sample holds about 470,000 clones, roughly 88% seen once. As to treatment: some 20 received Ad26.COV2.S at low or high dose, single or two shots; a few received placebo; per-sample allocation not given. Sampling occurred on day 63 after the first vaccine or placebo injection. V lost 2 bases and J lost 4; bases outside the gene matches: 5. From germline, CDR1 is SGHVS and CDR2 FNYEAQ. The CDR3 is 15 amino acids. For this clone: The target antigen is unknown.

The TCR comes from a person aged 18-60 years who received the Ad26.COV2.S COVID-19 vaccine or a placebo. The V gene is TRBV7-6, the J gene TRBJ2-3; TRBD1 matches 8 bases. Sequences were derived from peripheral blood, sampled in a trial of Ad26.COV2.S vaccine versus placebo. CDR3 in amino acids: CASSLFRGRADTQYF. Written as DNA, the CDR3 is TGTGCCAGCAGCTTATTCAGGGGGCGCGCAGATACGCAGTATTTT.